The next 25 T cell receptor beta chains were all read from a single sample in a study of CD8+CD57+ T cells in acquired aplastic anemia. TCR beta VDJ and CDR3 profiling used genomic DNA as template. TCRdb itself ran the reads through MiXCR, one entry per CDR3 protein. The sample consists of about 160,000 distinct CDR3 sequences, 70% to 75% of them appearing once. Patients who underwent sequencing had shown CD8+CD57+ cell expansion by flow cytometry. Sequenced sample: sorted CD4+, CD8+, or CD8+CD57+ T cells (not recorded which) from PBMCs. Receptors originate from a human donor with aplastic anemia.

Concerning this clonotype: The junction differs from germline at one of its ends, possibly a read error. The chain has TRBV25-1 and TRBJ2-1; 10 nucleotides agree with TRBD2. Germline values: CDR1 MGHDK, CDR2 SYGVNS. The CDR3 is 14 residues long. The CDR3 coding sequence is TGTTCTACAGCGTGGACTAGCGGATTTAATGAGCAGTTTTTC. Translated, it gives CSTAWTSGFNEQFF.

The chain employs TRBV10-3 and TRBJ2-7, with a tentative D call TRBD2 (6 bases). Germline loops: CDR1 ENHRY, CDR2 SYGVKD. The CDR3 is 16 residues long. V was clipped by 5 bases and J by 3 bases, with 20 bases between them. The CDR3 nucleotides are TGTGCCATCAGTCCGGTCGGCGGGGCCCAGAGCTACGAGCAGTACTTC. The encoded protein is CAISPVGGAQSYEQYF.

CDR3: CASSLALGQNNSPLHF. In DNA form, the CDR3 reads TGCGCCAGCAGCTTAGCTTTAGGACAGAATAATTCACCCCTCCACTTT. V gene TRBV5-1 combines with J gene TRBJ1-6; tentatively, D is TRBD1 (6 bases). The CDR3 spans 16 residues. Trimming shortened V by 2 bases and J by 5 bases, and 14 bases separated the two germline ends. CDR1 is SGHRS and CDR2 is YFSETQ in the germline V gene.

The V and J genes are TRBV4-1 and TRBJ2-7; tentative D call: TRBD2 (5 bases). The V gene's germline CDR1 is MGHRA and CDR2 YSYEKL. The CDR3 consists of 14 residues. Trimming cost V 0 bases and J 0 bases, with 6 bases left between them. CDR3 DNA: TGCGCCAGCAGCCAAGATAGCGTCTCCTACGAGCAGTACTTC. It specifies CASSQDSVSYEQYF.

This clonotype was recorded once. The chain recombines TRBV10-3 with TRBJ1-4; tentative D call: TRBD1 (6 bases). The CDR3 runs to 17 residues. Germline values: CDR1 ENHRY, CDR2 SYGVKD. Trimming stripped 2 bases from V and 3 bases from J, with 16 bases between. The CDR3 reads CAISEQKGRGPNEKLFF. CDR3 DNA: TGTGCCATCAGTGAGCAAAAGGGACGGGGGCCTAATGAAAAACTGTTTTTT.

This clonotype was counted many times. The chain combines TRBV2 with TRBJ1-1; D unresolved. The germline gives CDR1 SNHLY, CDR2 FYNNEI. This CDR3 has 15 residues. Trimming pared 4 bases from V and 4 bases from J, leaving 16 bases between. Here the CDR3 DNA reads TGTGCCAGCAGTGTTGGCAGGTTCCCCTTCACTGAAGCTTTCTTT. Translation gives CASSVGRFPFTEAFF.

The chain combines TRBV7-9 with TRBJ1-2, with 12 bases fitting TRBD1. Germline V gene sequence: CDR1 SEHNR, CDR2 FQNEAQ (reference sequence). V shed 1 base, J shed 4 bases, and the junction held 10 bases outside the gene matches. This CDR3 comprises 18 residues. CDR3 loop: CASSLVGQGAIRTYGYTF. In DNA, the CDR3 is TGTGCCAGCAGCTTAGTGGGACAGGGGGCGATACGGACCTATGGCTACACCTTC.

This chain links TRBV7-2 with TRBJ2-1, with D perhaps matching TRBD2 (6 bases). Per the germline V gene, CDR1 is SGHTA and CDR2 is FQGNSA. This CDR3 has 18 amino acids. The V end was cut by 0 bases, the J end by 2 bases, with 17 bases between. The CDR3 coding sequence is TGTGCCAGCAGCTTAGCGAAGGAGGGTACCTTAGCCTACAATGAGCAGTTCTTC. Its translation is CASSLAKEGTLAYNEQFF.

This chain joins TRBV5-5 and TRBJ2-7; D not certain. Trimming removed 2 bases at V and 5 bases at J, with 8 bases between. In germline, CDR1 is SGHKS, CDR2 YYEKEE (reference sequence). This CDR3 is built from 12 residues. CDR3 nucleotides: TGTGCCAGCAGCTTAAGGCCACACGAGCAGTACTTC. Translated: CASSLRPHEQYF.

The chain combines TRBV19 with TRBJ1-1; D remains unclear. The germline gives CDR1 LNHDA, CDR2 SQIVND (reference sequence). The CDR3 consists of 16 residues. V was clipped by 3 bases and J by 1 base, with 15 bases between them. The CDR3 nucleotides read TGTGCCAGTAGTATCGGGTCGGGCCTTAAGAACACTGAAGCTTTCTTT. Protein sequence: CASSIGSGLKNTEAFF.

In this sample, this clonotype turned up a few times. V gene TRBV5-8 combines with J gene TRBJ2-5; 7 bases are a match to TRBD1. Germline V gene sequence: CDR1 SGHTS, CDR2 YDEGEE. V lost 5 bases to trimming and J lost 5 bases; unmatched junction nucleotides: 6. The CDR3 runs 13 residues. In DNA form, the CDR3 reads TGTGCCAGCAGGTCCGGGACAGTGGAGACCCAGTACTTC. The encoded protein is CASRSGTVETQYF.

The chain carries TRBV19 and TRBJ2-3; D remains ambiguous. V lost 1 base and J lost 5, with 1 base in between. Per germline, CDR1 LNHDA and CDR2 SQIVND (reference sequence). CDR3 length: 11 residues. CDR3 coding DNA: TGTGCCAGTAGTATAGGAGATACGCAGTATTTT. Translating it yields CASSIGDTQYF.

V gene TRBV10-1 combines with J gene TRBJ2-5; D might be TRBD2 (5 bases). The V end was cut by 0 bases, the J end by 1 base, with 6 bases between. This CDR3 has 14 amino acids. Germline loops: CDR1 WNHNN, CDR2 SYGVQD (reference sequence). CDR3: CASSESGSQETQYF. The DNA for the CDR3 is TGCGCCAGCAGTGAGTCGGGGAGCCAAGAGACCCAGTACTTC.

The chain recombines TRBV5-5 with TRBJ2-6; D is undetermined. From germline, CDR1 is SGHKS and CDR2 YYEKEE (reference sequence). The ends were cut back, 4 bases at V and 2 bases at J, with 4 bases in the middle. The CDR3 loop spans 13 amino acids. This CDR3 is CASSRAGANVLTF. The DNA of the CDR3 is TGTGCCAGCAGCAGGGCTGGGGCCAACGTCCTGACTTTC.

J is TRBJ1-5 and V is TRBV20-1, with D maybe TRBD1 (6 bases). Deletions cut 6 bases from V and 8 bases from J, with 14 bases between. This CDR3 region has 12 residues. Germline CDR1 DFQATT, CDR2 SNEGSKA (reference sequence). The CDR3: CSAAETGKPQHF. For the CDR3, the DNA is TGCAGTGCAGCAGAGACAGGAAAGCCCCAGCATTTT.

The chain carries TRBV12-3 or TRBV12-4 and TRBJ1-1, with 9 bases identical to TRBD1. CDR3 length equals 15 residues. Germline trimming cut 6 bases from V and 4 bases from J; bases unmatched to any gene: 9. The CDR3 DNA is TGTGCCAGCAGCGGGACAGGGCCATCTGGCACTGAAGCTTTCTTT. Amino acid sequence: CASSGTGPSGTEAFF.

The chain employs TRBV12-3 or TRBV12-4 and TRBJ2-3; 9 positions match TRBD2. V trimming: 10 bases; J trimming: 3 bases; junction bases outside the gene matches: 14. The CDR3 sequence is 16 residues long. CDR3 residues: CAIAERAGGRTDTQYF. DNA of the CDR3: TGTGCCATCGCAGAACGGGCGGGGGGGCGGACAGATACGCAGTATTTT.

The rearrangement joins TRBV7-8 to TRBJ1-1; 7 positions agree with TRBD1. Germline CDR1 reads SGHVS; CDR2 reads FQNEAQ. This CDR3 spans 14 amino acids. V lost 2 bases, J lost 4 bases, and 4 bases stayed unmatched. In DNA, the CDR3 is TGTGCCAGCAGCTTACGACAGGGAGGCACTGAAGCTTTCTTT. It codes for CASSLRQGGTEAFF.

This clonotype was detected a few times. The chain carries TRBV20-1 and TRBJ1-6, with 8 bases matching TRBD1. The germline V gene encodes CDR1 DFQATT and CDR2 SNEGSKA (reference sequence). V was clipped by 2 bases and J by 5 bases; unmatched bases: 2. The CDR3 is made up of 14 amino acids. This CDR3 reads CSARKTGDNSPLHF. Written as DNA, the CDR3 is TGCAGTGCTAGAAAGACAGGGGATAATTCACCCCTCCACTTT.

The V gene is TRBV10-2, the J gene TRBJ1-1; D not certain. Germline V gene lookup returns CDR1 WSHSY and CDR2 SAAADI. V was pared by 7 bases and J by 1 base, with 7 bases between. This CDR3 is 12 amino acids long. The CDR3 region has the DNA TGCGCCAGCATCGGACCGAACACTGAAGCTTTCTTT. Translation: CASIGPNTEAFF.

This chain joins TRBV9 and TRBJ1-2; 7 bases are shared with TRBD1. V shed 4 bases and J 6 bases; nucleotides not matched to a gene: 15. Germline V gives CDR1 SGDLS, CDR2 YYNGEE. The CDR3 contains 16 residues. In DNA, the CDR3 is TGTGCCAGCAGCACTCACAAACCCGGGACAGCAGATGGCTACACCTTC. Its protein product is CASSTHKPGTADGYTF.

The chain combines TRBV24-1 with TRBJ2-5; 7 bases are a match to TRBD1. CDR1 and CDR2 from the germline V gene are KGHDR and SFDVKD. There are 15 residues in the CDR3. Unmatched junction bases numbered 11, after V lost 4 bases and J lost 7 bases. This CDR3 reads CATSDPVEQGRTQYF. CDR3 in DNA: TGTGCCACCAGTGACCCGGTTGAACAGGGGAGGACCCAGTACTTC.

V usage is TRBV9 and J usage is TRBJ2-7, with 13 bases that match TRBD2. The CDR3 totals 15 residues. Germline values: CDR1 SGDLS, CDR2 YYNGEE. The V gene end was trimmed by 5 bases and the J gene end by 5 bases; junction bases not matched to a gene: 7. CDR3 in amino acids: CASSRGGLAGNEQYF. The CDR3 DNA is TGTGCCAGCAGTCGGGGGGGACTAGCGGGAAACGAGCAGTACTTC. Filled out from reference TRBV9 and TRBJ2-7, the complete variable domain reads DSGVTQTPKHLITATGQRVTLRCSPRSGDLSVYWYQQSLDQGLQFLIQYYNGEERAKGNILERFSAQQFPDLHSELNLSSLELGDSALYFCASSRGGLAGNEQYFGPGTRLTVT.

The rearrangement joins TRBV5-5 to TRBJ1-2; D uncertain. The CDR3 length is 13 residues. Trimming took off 1 base at V and 1 base at J, with 5 bases between the two ends. From germline, CDR1 is SGHKS and CDR2 YYEKEE (reference sequence). CDR3 sequence reads: CASSLNSNYGYTF. Written as DNA, the CDR3 is TGTGCCAGCAGCTTGAACAGTAACTATGGCTACACCTTC. Full variable domain (rest looked up from reference TRBV5-5 and TRBJ1-2): DAGVTQSPTHLIKTRGQQVTLRCSPISGHKSVSWYQQVLGQGPQFIFQYYEKEERGRGNFPDRFSARQFPNYSSELNVNALLLGDSALYLCASSLNSNYGYTFGSGTRLTVV.

The chain links TRBV20-1 to TRBJ1-2; perhaps TRBD1 as D (5 bases). The length of the CDR3 is 16 residues. From germline, CDR1 is DFQATT and CDR2 SNEGSKA (reference sequence). Trimming took off 0 bases at V and 0 bases at J, with 14 bases between the two ends. CDR3 DNA sequence: TGCAGTGCTAGAGATTCGGCAGGGCGGCCTAACTATGGCTACACCTTC. Its translation: CSARDSAGRPNYGYTF.